The source of this T cell receptor (beta chain) is a study of CD8 T cells in ankylosing spondylitis. General observations from the study: Within matched ankylosing spondylitis synovial fluid, disease-linked clones were reportedly significantly enriched. Disease-linked clones had a CD8+ phenotype and relatively low frequency in peripheral blood. Within ankylosing spondylitis blood, a TCR beta motif made up of eight or nine highly homologous variants appeared to be characteristic.

Making use of molecular barcodes, quantitative 5'-RACE generated TCR beta libraries. TCRdb passed the 5' RACE reads through MiXCR, listing each CDR3 protein once. There are some 250,000 distinct CDR3 sequences in the sample; about 24% occur only once, and approximately 0.61% lies in the top ten. Only a few counts were recorded for this clonotype. What it binds is not known. From germline, CDR1 is DFQATT and CDR2 SNEGSKA (reference sequence). V shed 2 bases and J 0 bases; nucleotides not matched to a gene: 4. The CDR3 loop spans 16 amino acids. The receptor's source is a male donor with ankylosing spondylitis or in good health (not recorded which). The sample taken for sequencing was blood, either unsorted or a sorted T cell fraction (not recorded which). The chain links TRBV20-1 to TRBJ2-1; 10 positions agree with TRBD2. Here the CDR3 DNA reads TGCAGTGCTAGACGGCTAGCGGGGGACTCCTACAATGAGCAGTTCTTC. Its protein product is CSARRLAGDSYNEQFF.